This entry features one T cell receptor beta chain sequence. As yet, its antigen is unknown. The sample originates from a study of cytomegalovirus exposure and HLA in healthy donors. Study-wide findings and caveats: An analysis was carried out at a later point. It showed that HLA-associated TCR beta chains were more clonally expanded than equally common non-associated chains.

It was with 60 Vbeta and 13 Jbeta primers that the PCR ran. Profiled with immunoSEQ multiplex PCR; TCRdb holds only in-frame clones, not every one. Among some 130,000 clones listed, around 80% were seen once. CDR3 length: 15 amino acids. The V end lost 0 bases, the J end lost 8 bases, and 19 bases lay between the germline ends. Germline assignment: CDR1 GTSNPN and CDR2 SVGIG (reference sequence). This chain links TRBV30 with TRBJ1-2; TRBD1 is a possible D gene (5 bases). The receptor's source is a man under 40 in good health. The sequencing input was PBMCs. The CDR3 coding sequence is TGTGCCTGGAGTGTATATCGGGGGGAAGGGCCGGGCTACACCTTC. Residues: CAWSVYRGEGPGYTF.